These 6 T cell receptor beta chains were all obtained from the same sample, sequenced in a study of blood T cell repertoires in COVID-19. Assay used: immunoSEQ multiplex PCR; TCRdb lists only in-frame clones, some missing. The table has 200,000 to 250,000 clones, 80% to 85% seen once. What was sequenced was peripheral blood. These TCRs come from an elderly woman with COVID-19, enrolled during active disease.

This chain joins TRBV5-4 and TRBJ2-7, with 13 bases identical to TRBD2. This CDR3 is built from 16 residues. Germline V gives CDR1 SGHNT, CDR2 YYREEE (reference sequence). The ends lost 0 bases at V and 2 bases at J; junction bases unmatched: 2. The CDR3 sequence: CASSLGGTSGAYEQYF. The CDR3 DNA sequence: TGTGCCAGCAGCTTGGGCGGGACTAGCGGGGCCTACGAGCAGTACTTC.

Only a few counts were recorded for this clone. The V and J genes are TRBV14 and TRBJ1-2; D ambiguous. Looked up from germline, CDR1 is SGHDN and CDR2 is FVKESK. This CDR3 spans 13 amino acids. V dropped 0 bases and J dropped 7 bases, with 9 bases sitting between them. CDR3 DNA: TGTGCCAGCAGCCAAGATCTTAGAGGTGGCTACACCTTC. Its translation: CASSQDLRGGYTF.

The CDR3 spells CASSLQGQGTEAFF. As DNA, the CDR3 is TGTGCCAGCAGCTTGCAGGGCCAGGGCACTGAAGCTTTCTTT. The V call is TRBV7-9, the J call TRBJ1-1, with TRBD1 as a possible D gene (5 bases). This CDR3 has 14 residues. Between the trimmed V and J ends, which lost 3 bases and 4 bases, there was a span of 12 bases. Germline CDR1 SEHNR, CDR2 FQNEAQ (reference sequence).

The chain links TRBV28 to TRBJ2-6; D unresolved. The CDR3 has 15 residues. Germline lookup yields CDR1 MDHEN and CDR2 SYDVKM. The V gene lost 5 bases and the J gene lost 2 bases, with 10 bases spanning the gap. CDR3 region: CASSLTDAGANVLTF. In nucleotides, the CDR3 is TGTGCCAGCAGTCTAACTGATGCTGGGGCCAACGTCCTGACTTTC.

CDR3 region: CATSGGNSGHNEQFF. CDR3 nucleotide sequence: TGTGCCACCAGCGGGGGAAATAGCGGCCACAATGAGCAGTTCTTC. The chain links TRBV15 to TRBJ2-1, with D perhaps matching TRBD2 (6 bases). V was trimmed by 5 bases and J by 5 bases, leaving 16 bases between them. In germline, CDR1 is LNHNV, CDR2 YYDKDF (reference sequence). The CDR3 is made up of 15 amino acids.

The rearrangement uses TRBV5-1 and TRBJ2-1; tentatively, D is TRBD1 (7 bases). V was trimmed by 10 bases and J by 0 bases, leaving 14 bases between them. The CDR3 is made up of 14 amino acids. Germline assignment: CDR1 SGHRS and CDR2 YFSETQ. The DNA for the CDR3 is TGCGCCTCTCAGGGGGGAAGCTCCTACAATGAGCAGTTCTTC. Translating gives CASQGGSSYNEQFF.